What follows are 18 T cell receptor beta chains derived from one specimen sequenced in a study of post-analysis software for immune sequencing data. Antigen specificity for these receptors is unknown. Findings and caveats of the study: A handful of TRBV segments occurring more often in patients than controls included TRBV5-6, TRBV5-1 and TRBV20-1.

Every TCR beta cDNA library bore unique molecular identifiers. TCRdb analysed the PCR reads with MiXCR anew, one entry per CDR3 protein. The sample lists around 400,000 distinct CDR3 sequences; about 40% were seen once. The sample comprised blood. All receptors come from a girl aged 2 to 9 with multiple sclerosis.

A word on this clonotype: Compared with germline, one end of the junction differs, possibly owing to a read error. The J gene is TRBJ1-2, the V gene TRBV15; tentatively, D is TRBD1 (5 bases). CDR3 length equals 15 residues. Germline loops: CDR1 LNHNV, CDR2 YYDKDF (reference sequence). The CDR3 is CAASRDLRGDYGYTF. The CDR3 nucleotides read TGTGCCGCCAGCAGGGACCTACGGGGAGACTATGGCTACACCTTC.

The chain's CDR3 is CASSLLLTETQYF. The CDR3 nucleotides read TGTGCCAGCAGTTTACTCCTTACCGAGACCCAGTACTTC. The chain carries TRBV12-3 or TRBV12-4 and TRBJ2-7; D not resolved. Matching the DNA end better, TRBJ2-5 makes the J call doubtful. The CDR3 length is 13 residues.

As regards this clonotype: A junction boundary mismatches the germline segment, possibly from a read error. This chain connects TRBV29-1 to TRBJ2-1; TRBD2 might be the D (6 bases). In germline, CDR1 is SQVTM, CDR2 ANQGSEA. The CDR3 length is 15 residues. The CDR3 is CGVAGGLVTLNEQFF. For the CDR3, the DNA is TGCGGCGTCGCTGGGGGGTTGGTCACGTTGAATGAGCAGTTCTTC.

This clonotype was counted a few times. The chain carries TRBV12-3 or TRBV12-4 and TRBJ2-7; D is possibly TRBD1 (6 bases). The tail of the sequence fits TRBJ2-5 better, so the J call may be wrong. The CDR3 is 14 amino acids. The CDR3: CASSFMAGVETQYF. As DNA, the CDR3 is TGTGCCAGCAGTTTCATGGCAGGGGTTGAGACCCAGTACTTC.

A few counts support this clonotype. The chain links TRBV6-6 to TRBJ2-4; tentatively, D is TRBD2 (7 bases). Germline loops: CDR1 MNHNY, CDR2 SVGAGI (reference sequence). V lost 10 bases to trimming and J lost 8 bases, with 18 bases between them. This CDR3 is 13 amino acids long. CDR3 coding DNA: TGTGCCACCGGGGGGAGAGGGACATACATTCAGTACTTC. This encodes CATGGRGTYIQYF.

V usage is TRBV11-2 and J usage is TRBJ2-5; TRBD2 matches at 7 bases. Germline loops: CDR1 SGHAT, CDR2 FQNNGV. J gave up 10 bases and V 5 bases, and 4 bases lay outside the gene matches. CDR3 length equals 11 residues. The CDR3 loop is CASSNRGDQYF. For the CDR3, the DNA is TGTGCCAGCAGCAACCGGGGGGACCAGTACTTC.

The chain links TRBV20-1 to TRBJ2-1; 11 bases fit TRBD2. The CDR3 runs to 16 residues. The germline V gene encodes CDR1 DFQATT and CDR2 SNEGSKA (reference sequence). The trim removed 3 bases at V and 0 bases at J, leaving 4 bases unmatched. CDR3 region: CSARSLAGGSYNEQFF. In nucleotides, the CDR3 is TGCAGTGCTAGGTCCCTAGCGGGAGGCTCCTACAATGAGCAGTTCTTC.

The chain carries TRBV15 and TRBJ2-5; D gene ambiguous. Trimming shortened V by 0 bases and J by 0 bases, and 8 bases separated the two germline ends. This CDR3 is built from 15 residues. Germline loops: CDR1 LNHNV, CDR2 YYDKDF (reference sequence). CDR3 region: CATSRDAPYQETQYF. CDR3 DNA: TGTGCCACCAGCAGAGATGCGCCATACCAAGAGACCCAGTACTTC.

The chain joins TRBV9 to TRBJ2-1; D is undetermined. V lost 3 bases and J 6 bases, leaving 10 bases between the germline ends. The CDR3 runs to 13 residues. Germline lookup yields CDR1 SGDLS and CDR2 YYNGEE. The CDR3 is CASSEAWFNEQFF. The CDR3 DNA sequence: TGTGCCAGCAGCGAGGCTTGGTTCAATGAGCAGTTCTTC.

This clonotype was seen only a few times. This chain links TRBV9 with TRBJ2-6; possible D gene TRBD1, 5 bases. The V and J ends lost 0 bases and 0 bases respectively, with 13 bases between them. The CDR3 covers 18 residues. Germline V CDR1 and CDR2: SGDLS, YYNGEE. The CDR3 DNA reads as TGTGCCAGCAGCGTAGGGAACAGGCCCTCCTCTGGGGCCAACGTCCTGACTTTC. This encodes CASSVGNRPSSGANVLTF.

CDR3 in amino acids: CAISREGNYGYTF. The CDR3 DNA reads TGTGCCATCAGCCGCGAGGGGAACTATGGCTACACCTTC. The V call is TRBV10-3, the J call TRBJ1-2, with D possibly TRBD1 on 5 matching bases. The V end lost 6 bases, the J end lost 2 bases, and 10 bases lay between the germline ends. Germline assignment: CDR1 ENHRY and CDR2 SYGVKD. The CDR3 covers 13 residues.

This chain links TRBV14 with TRBJ1-2; D gene uncertain. Germline V gives CDR1 SGHDN, CDR2 FVKESK. CDR3 size: 14 residues. The V and J ends lost 4 bases and 6 bases respectively, with 15 bases between them. As DNA, the CDR3 is TGTGCCAGCAGCCTCTCGGGCTGGCCCGATGGCTACACCTTC. Protein sequence: CASSLSGWPDGYTF.

The chain recombines TRBV3-1 with TRBJ2-7; D is unclear. Trimming cost V 2 bases and J 5 bases, with 13 bases left between them. The CDR3 has 14 amino acids. Germline CDR1 reads LGHDT; CDR2 reads YNNKEL (reference sequence). CDR3 sequence (DNA): TGTGCCAGCAGCCAACAGGATCTCGTTGACGAGCAGTACTTC. Translating gives CASSQQDLVDEQYF.

This clonotype has only a few counts. The chain couples TRBV29-1 to TRBJ2-1; possibly TRBD2 for D (6 bases). Germline V gene sequence: CDR1 SQVTM, CDR2 ANQGSEA. Trimming took off 8 bases at V and 5 bases at J, with 19 bases between the two ends. The length of the CDR3 is 14 residues. The CDR3 coding sequence is TGCAGCTCCCGGGACTTAGGTCGGGACAATGAGCAGTTCTTC. Translated: CSSRDLGRDNEQFF.

The chain has TRBV6-1 and TRBJ1-1; no clear D gene. In germline, CDR1 is MNHNS, CDR2 SASEGT. This CDR3 spans 13 amino acids. V lost 7 bases, J lost 1 base, and 10 bases lay in between. The CDR3 nucleotides read TGTGCCAGCAAAGGTGGAACGAACACTGAAGCTTTCTTT. Its translation is CASKGGTNTEAFF.

V gene TRBV28 combines with J gene TRBJ2-5, with D maybe TRBD2 (5 bases). Trimming removed 7 bases at V and 11 bases at J, with 26 bases between. This CDR3 has 15 residues. Germline V CDR1 and CDR2: MDHEN, SYDVKM. The CDR3 sequence: CASILTDRGSAEQYF. CDR3 in DNA: TGTGCCAGCATCCTTACGGATCGGGGATCGGCTGAGCAGTACTTC.

V is TRBV5-1 and J is TRBJ2-5, with D unclear. Germline CDR1 SGHRS, CDR2 YFSETQ. The CDR3 contains 13 residues. Trimming shortened V by 4 bases and J by 2 bases, and 9 bases separated the two germline ends. The CDR3 DNA reads TGCGCCAGCAGCCAGAGCTTTCAAGAGACCCAGTACTTC. Translation: CASSQSFQETQYF.

The CDR3 coding sequence is TGTGCCAGCAGTGCCTCACAGGGGGCCTACGAGCAGTACTTC. It encodes CASSASQGAYEQYF. The rearrangement uses TRBV12-3 or TRBV12-4 and TRBJ2-7; 8 bases are shared with TRBD1. The CDR3 is 14 residues long. After removal of 5 bases from V and 2 bases from J, the junction contained 5 bases not matched to a gene.